These 31 T cell receptor beta chains share one sample of origin, sequenced in a study of identical twins. TCRdb fed the 5' RACE reads into MiXCR, producing one record per CDR3 protein. Found here are 650,000 to 800,000 distinct CDR3 sequences, around 8.6% of them singletons; the top ten hold more than 0.75%. These data were also filed under a second study, of yellow fever vaccine responses in identical twins.

The sample consisted of PBMCs. These receptors were taken from a woman under 30 in good health.

This clonotype occurred a few times. The chain has TRBV24-1 and TRBJ1-2, with D uncertain. The germline V and J ends were trimmed by 6 bases and 8 bases, with 15 bases remaining between them. This CDR3 spans 13 amino acids. Germline values: CDR1 KGHDR, CDR2 SFDVKD. The CDR3: CATSTLEGGGYTF. CDR3 nucleotides: TGTGCCACCAGTACTTTGGAAGGAGGAGGCTACACCTTC.

This clonotype was counted a few times. V usage is TRBV4-1 and J usage is TRBJ2-2; weak D call: TRBD2 (6 bases). Germline CDR1 MGHRA, CDR2 YSYEKL. This CDR3 has 15 residues. With 0 bases removed from V and 5 bases from J, the gap between germline ends came to 10 bases. The CDR3 loop is CASSQERGLTGELFF. Here the CDR3 DNA reads TGCGCCAGCAGCCAAGAACGGGGACTGACCGGGGAGCTGTTTTTT.

With regard to this clonotype: A clone one base away is much larger, so this may be a read error. V gene TRBV5-1 combines with J gene TRBJ2-1; D assignment may be TRBD1 or TRBD2 (5 bases each). Germline V lookup: CDR1 SGHRS, CDR2 YFSETQ. The CDR3 consists of 16 residues. Trimming took 0 bases from V and 5 from J, leaving 15 bases between them. CDR3 bases: TGCGCCAGCAGCTTGGAGCGGATGTCAGGGCACAATGAGCAGTTCTTC. Its protein product is CASSLERMSGHNEQFF.

This clonotype was observed a few times. This chain uses TRBV27 with TRBJ2-7, with D hard to call. Germline CDR1 is MNHEY and CDR2 is SMNVEV (reference sequence). V shed 2 bases and J shed 6 bases, with 11 bases lying between them. The CDR3 consists of 13 residues. The CDR3 nucleotides are TGTGCCAGCAGTTTAGGGTCCGGTCGCGAGCAGTACTTC. This encodes CASSLGSGREQYF.

This clonotype was seen many times. The chain links TRBV12-3 or TRBV12-4 to TRBJ2-1; D remains ambiguous. V dropped 4 bases and J dropped 9 bases, with 13 bases sitting between them. The CDR3 totals 13 residues. The CDR3 DNA follows: TGTGCCAGCAGTTATACAGCAACAACTGAGCAGTTCTTC. Amino acids: CASSYTATTEQFF.

J is TRBJ2-7 and V is TRBV6-5; D gene uncertain. Trimming took off 2 bases at V and 3 bases at J, with 11 bases between the two ends. The V gene's germline CDR1 is MNHEY and CDR2 SVGAGI. The length of the CDR3 is 14 residues. DNA of the CDR3: TGTGCCAGCAGTTACGCTCTGGCGAGCTACGAGCAGTACTTC. This codes for CASSYALASYEQYF.

This clonotype was counted ten times or more. This rearrangement joins TRBV3-1 to TRBJ1-4; the D is unclear. The CDR3 is made up of 16 amino acids. From germline, CDR1 is LGHDT and CDR2 YNNKEL (reference sequence). V gave up 3 bases and J gave up 3 bases, with 14 bases separating them. The CDR3 DNA is TGTGCCAGCAGCCAGGCCACCGGGAGTCCTAATGAAAAACTGTTTTTT. Its translation: CASSQATGSPNEKLFF.

In this sample, this clonotype turned up many times. This rearrangement joins TRBV20-1 to TRBJ1-4, with a tentative D call TRBD1 (6 bases). CDR3 length: 14 residues. V lost 2 bases, J lost 7 bases, and 14 bases lay in between. Germline V lookup: CDR1 DFQATT, CDR2 SNEGSKA (reference sequence). The CDR3 reads CSARSKGTSEKLFF. In nucleotides, the CDR3 is TGCAGTGCTAGAAGTAAGGGGACATCTGAAAAACTGTTTTTT.

This clonotype was observed a few times. This chain uses TRBV29-1 with TRBJ2-1; possible D gene TRBD2, 6 bases. From germline, CDR1 is SQVTM and CDR2 ANQGSEA. V lost 6 bases and J 9 bases, leaving 9 bases between the germline ends. This CDR3 contains 10 residues. The DNA for the CDR3 is TGCAGCGTCGGGGGTTTTGAGCAGTTCTTC. It is translated as CSVGGFEQFF.

This clonotype has more than one count but fewer than ten. The chain recombines TRBV7-9 with TRBJ2-1; D unclear. Germline V gene data show CDR1 as SEHNR and CDR2 as FQNEAQ (reference sequence). The CDR3 has 16 amino acids. V lost 1 base and J lost 9, with 19 bases in between. The chain's CDR3 is CASSLVASPEKGEQFF. As DNA, the CDR3 is TGTGCCAGCAGCTTAGTAGCATCACCCGAAAAGGGTGAGCAGTTCTTC.

The rearrangement links TRBV9 to TRBJ2-1; 9 bases agree with TRBD2. The CDR3 runs to 15 residues. Looked up from germline, CDR1 is SGDLS and CDR2 is YYNGEE. V shed 0 bases, J shed 7 bases, and the junction held 5 bases outside the gene matches. Here the CDR3 reads CASSVVGGGANEQFF. CDR3 DNA: TGTGCCAGCAGCGTAGTCGGCGGGGGGGCTAATGAGCAGTTCTTC.

This clonotype turned up a few times. This rearrangement joins TRBV7-9 to TRBJ1-2; D is ambiguous. The V gene's germline CDR1 is SEHNR and CDR2 FQNEAQ (reference sequence). The CDR3 runs 14 residues. With 2 bases removed from V and 6 bases from J, the gap between germline ends came to 13 bases. This CDR3 is CASSLIKPSNGYTF. In DNA, the CDR3 is TGTGCCAGCAGCTTAATAAAGCCTTCAAATGGCTACACCTTC.

At least ten counts were recorded for this clonotype. J is TRBJ1-1 and V is TRBV12-3 or TRBV12-4; D is undetermined. The CDR3 covers 15 residues. Trimming shortened V by 5 bases and J by 3 bases, and 16 bases separated the two germline ends. The CDR3 loop reads CASSPSSGRDTEAFF. The CDR3 region has the DNA TGTGCCAGCAGTCCCTCGTCAGGTCGAGACACTGAAGCTTTCTTT.

The genes are TRBV28 and TRBJ2-7; the D gene is possibly TRBD2 (6 bases). Germline V gene lookup returns CDR1 MDHEN and CDR2 SYDVKM. V gave up 4 bases and J gave up 5 bases, with 18 bases separating them. There are 15 residues in the CDR3. CDR3 nucleotides: TGTGCCAGCAGTTCCCGTCCGGGACTTGATAACGAGCAGTACTTC. Its translation: CASSSRPGLDNEQYF.

In this sample, this clonotype turned up a few times. The chain has TRBV4-3 and TRBJ2-1; tentatively, D is TRBD1 (5 bases). CDR1 is LGHNA, CDR2 YSLEER, per germline. This CDR3 comprises 15 residues. Trimming shortened V by 1 base and J by 5 bases, and 12 bases separated the two germline ends. CDR3: CASSQGQGSNNEQFF. In DNA form, the CDR3 reads TGCGCCAGCAGCCAAGGGCAGGGAAGTAACAATGAGCAGTTCTTC.

The chain uses TRBV10-3 and TRBJ2-3; D remains ambiguous. Germline lookup yields CDR1 ENHRY and CDR2 SYGVKD. The V gene lost 0 bases and the J gene lost 7 bases, with 11 bases spanning the gap. This CDR3 region has 14 residues. This CDR3 reads CAISESQAQYTQYF. The CDR3 region has the DNA TGTGCCATCAGTGAGTCGCAAGCACAGTATACGCAGTATTTT.

The CDR3 DNA reads as TGCAGCGTTGAAGATCTTGCTACTAGCGGGATGGTTCGCGGCTACAATGAGCAGTTCTTC. Translation gives CSVEDLATSGMVRGYNEQFF. This chain links TRBV29-1 with TRBJ2-1; 10 bases are a match to TRBD2. The CDR3 runs to 20 residues. V shed 0 bases, J shed 3 bases, and the junction held 17 bases outside the gene matches. Germline CDR1 reads SQVTM; CDR2 reads ANQGSEA.

This clonotype was seen repeatedly, ten times or more. Here the CDR3 DNA reads TGTGCCAGCAGCTTGCTTTCCCAGGACACAGATACGCAGTATTTT. This gives the protein CASSLLSQDTDTQYF. The rearrangement joins TRBV5-6 to TRBJ2-3; D gene unclear. This CDR3 comprises 15 residues. Germline loops: CDR1 SGHDT, CDR2 YYEEEE. Trimming removed 1 base from V and 2 bases from J, with 11 bases in between.

V gene TRBV3-1 combines with J gene TRBJ1-2, with D possibly being TRBD1 (5 bases). CDR3 size: 14 residues. Germline loops: CDR1 LGHDT, CDR2 YNNKEL (reference sequence). The germline V and J ends were trimmed by 2 bases and 6 bases, with 13 bases remaining between them. The CDR3 is CASSQYNTGHGYTF. The CDR3 DNA is TGTGCCAGCAGCCAATATAATACAGGTCATGGCTACACCTTC.

The V gene is TRBV20-1, the J gene TRBJ2-6; D call uncertain. In germline, CDR1 is DFQATT, CDR2 SNEGSKA (reference sequence). Trimming stripped 6 bases from V and 0 bases from J, with 3 bases between. This CDR3 contains 12 residues. DNA of the CDR3: TGCAGTGCCGGCTCTGGGGCCAACGTCCTGACTTTC. This encodes CSAGSGANVLTF.

This clonotype was seen only once. The gene calls are TRBV12-5 and TRBJ2-1, with no clear D. The CDR3 runs to 15 residues. Germline values: CDR1 LGHNT, CDR2 FRNRAP. Between the trimmed V and J ends, which lost 0 bases and 7 bases, there was a span of 13 bases. The CDR3 reads CASGLVVGQSNEQFF. CDR3 in DNA: TGTGCTAGTGGTTTGGTAGTAGGGCAGTCGAATGAGCAGTTCTTC.

This clonotype was counted many times. The V call is TRBV5-1, the J call TRBJ1-6; D is unresolved. CDR1 SGHRS and CDR2 YFSETQ come from the germline V gene. Trimming stripped 0 bases from V and 7 bases from J, with 5 bases between. This CDR3 has 13 residues. Written as DNA, the CDR3 is TGCGCCAGCAGCTTGGCCGAGAATTCACCCCTCCACTTT. As protein: CASSLAENSPLHF.

This clonotype was observed a handful of times. The chain links TRBV20-1 to TRBJ2-1, with TRBD2 matching 8 bases. The J segment lost 7 bases and the V segment lost 3 bases, leaving 11 bases of the junction unmatched. The CDR3 is 15 residues long. Per germline, CDR1 DFQATT and CDR2 SNEGSKA (reference sequence). Written as DNA, the CDR3 is TGCAGTGCTAGTCGTCGCGGACTAGCCCTAAATGAGCAGTTCTTC. Amino acid sequence: CSASRRGLALNEQFF.

In its sample, this clonotype was seen a few times. The chain joins TRBV10-3 to TRBJ2-2; D gene ambiguous. The CDR3 spans 14 residues. V shed 0 bases and J shed 7 bases, with 9 bases lying between them. Looked up from germline, CDR1 is ENHRY and CDR2 is SYGVKD. CDR3 nucleotides: TGTGCCATCAGTGAGTCGTGGGATGACGGGGAGCTGTTTTTT. This gives the protein CAISESWDDGELFF.

This clonotype was seen more than once but under ten times. V and J are TRBV20-1 and TRBJ2-1; D possibly uses TRBD1 or TRBD2 (5 bases each). The CDR3 is 16 amino acids. The germline gives CDR1 DFQATT, CDR2 SNEGSKA (reference sequence). In nucleotides, the CDR3 is TGCAGCCCTCTGGGGATCAAGGGGCGGGCAAGCAATGAGCAGTTCTTC. Its protein is CSPLGIKGRASNEQFF.

V gene TRBV6-5 combines with J gene TRBJ2-7; possibly TRBD1 for D (6 bases). CDR1 and CDR2 (germline): MNHEY, SVGAGI. The CDR3 length is 12 residues. V was trimmed by 10 bases and J by 1 base, leaving 11 bases between them. The CDR3 coding sequence is TGTGCCACCCCAGGACAGTCCTACGAGCAGTACTTC. Protein sequence: CATPGQSYEQYF.

The chain combines TRBV11-2 with TRBJ1-2, with 9 bases fitting TRBD1. Germline loops: CDR1 SGHAT, CDR2 FQNNGV. The V and J ends lost 0 bases and 4 bases, in that order; junction bases with no gene match: 9. This CDR3 is built from 17 residues. The CDR3, as DNA: TGTGCCAGCAGCTTAGAACAGGGGGCTGGAAAAAGCTATGGCTACACCTTC. Translated: CASSLEQGAGKSYGYTF.

The J gene is TRBJ2-2, the V gene TRBV6-5; TRBD2 is a possible D gene (5 bases). V gave up 5 bases and J gave up 0 bases, with 16 bases separating them. CDR1 MNHEY and CDR2 SVGAGI come from the germline V gene. The CDR3 is 17 amino acids. CDR3 sequence reads: CASSTSGSATNTGELFF. In DNA form, the CDR3 reads TGTGCCAGCAGTACATCGGGGTCGGCAACGAACACCGGGGAGCTGTTTTTT.

This chain joins TRBV10-3 and TRBJ2-7; 8 nucleotides line up with TRBD1. This CDR3 spans 14 amino acids. J gave up 2 bases and V 4 bases, and 4 bases lay outside the gene matches. The germline V gene has CDR1 ENHRY and CDR2 SYGVKD. As DNA, the CDR3 is TGTGCCATCAGTGCCTTGGACAGGGCCTACGAGCAGTACTTC. Amino acids: CAISALDRAYEQYF.

On this clonotype: The junction does not match germline at one end; this may be a read error. This rearrangement joins TRBV28 to TRBJ2-1; 12 nucleotides line up with TRBD2. Germline values: CDR1 MDHEN, CDR2 SYDVKM. The CDR3 totals 11 residues. The CDR3 bases are TGTGCCAGCAGTACCGGACTAGCGGGATCGTTC. The encoded protein is CASSTGLAGSF.

V is TRBV9 and J is TRBJ2-2, with D perhaps matching TRBD2 (5 bases). V was trimmed by 6 bases and J by 6 bases, leaving 24 bases between them. Germline V CDR1 and CDR2: SGDLS, YYNGEE. The CDR3 is 17 amino acids. In DNA form, the CDR3 reads TGTGCCAGCAACCGAGGACTTCAGGAGTTCACCCCCGGGGAGCTGTTTTTT. Amino acids: CASNRGLQEFTPGELFF.